Listed here are 28 T cell receptor beta chains from one sample, sequenced in a study of regulatory T cells in long-lasting Graves disease. Arm-PCR of CDR3 regions and iRepertoire HTBI primers were used to build TCR beta libraries. TCRdb re-called the multiplex PCR reads through MiXCR, storing one row per CDR3 protein. The data hold 400,000 to 500,000 distinct CDR3 sequences, with around 20% observed a single time. Time point in this sample: persistent/refractory GD, antithyroid drugs over 5 years with positive TRAb. Researchers made the TCR library from RNA that was extracted from PBMCs. Sample: peripheral blood mononuclear cells (PBMCs), taken when the disease was refractory, from a patient treated with antithyroid drugs. These receptors all come from a female donor with Graves disease.

This clonotype appeared many times. V gene TRBV30 combines with J gene TRBJ2-7, with 12 bases identical to TRBD2. V trimming: 5 bases; J trimming: 7 bases; junction bases outside the gene matches: 9. Germline V lookup: CDR1 GTSNPN, CDR2 SVGIG (reference sequence). The CDR3 runs 14 residues. The CDR3 here is CAWRTSGTYREQYF. The CDR3 bases are TGTGCCTGGCGGACTAGCGGGACCTACCGGGAGCAGTACTTC.

This clonotype was seen a few times. V gene TRBV28 combines with J gene TRBJ2-7, with D maybe TRBD1 (5 bases). The CDR3 has 17 residues. The V and J ends lost 3 bases and 7 bases respectively, with 25 bases between them. Germline assignment: CDR1 MDHEN and CDR2 SYDVKM. The CDR3 is CASSLGRRAQVLGEQYF. Here the CDR3 DNA reads TGTGCCAGCAGTTTGGGGCGTAGGGCTCAGGTACTTGGTGAGCAGTACTTC.

Regarding this clonotype: This may arise from a read error, as a much more abundant clone is one base away. No conserved phenylalanine or tryptophan ends this CDR3, so it is likely a read error. The V and J genes are TRBV5-4 and TRBJ2-5; 10 bases align to TRBD2. The CDR3 has 16 residues. Germline V lookup: CDR1 SGHNT, CDR2 YYREEE (reference sequence). J gave up 1 base and V 2 bases, and 5 bases lay outside the gene matches. The CDR3 DNA reads TGTGCCAGCAGCTTTGGGGCTAGCGGGAGCCAAGAGACCCAGTACCTC. It specifies CASSFGASGSQETQYL.

V and J are TRBV29-1 and TRBJ1-2; D remains unclear. V lost 4 bases and J lost 6, with 12 bases in between. The germline gives CDR1 SQVTM, CDR2 ANQGSEA. The CDR3 is made up of 12 amino acids. The CDR3 region is CSVGRVDHGYTF. The CDR3 coding sequence is TGCAGCGTTGGACGCGTGGATCATGGCTACACCTTC.

This clonotype showed up many times. The chain combines TRBV2 with TRBJ1-1; D uncertain. V dropped 6 bases and J dropped 8 bases, with 13 bases sitting between them. Per the germline V gene, CDR1 is SNHLY and CDR2 is FYNNEI. The CDR3 spans 12 residues. The DNA of the CDR3 is TGTGCCAGCAGCAACTCTATTTCGGAAGCTTTCTTT. It is translated as CASSNSISEAFF. Full variable domain (outside the CDR3, taken from reference TRBV2 and TRBJ1-1): EPEVTQTPSHQVTQMGQEVILRCVPISNHLYFYWYRQILGQKVEFLVSFYNNEISEKSEIFDDQFSVERPDGSNFTLKIRSTKLEDSAMYFCASSNSISEAFFGQGTRLTVV.

This clonotype was seen only a few times. The chain uses TRBV6-1 and TRBJ2-7; D is undetermined. CDR1 and CDR2 from the germline V gene are MNHNS and SASEGT. V was clipped by 6 bases and J by 3 bases, with 12 bases between them. The CDR3 extends over 13 amino acids. CDR3 DNA sequence: TGTGCCAGCAGAGCGAATAGCCTCTACGAGCAGTACTTC. Amino acid sequence: CASRANSLYEQYF.

The V and J genes are TRBV6-1 and TRBJ2-1, with D possibly being TRBD1 (6 bases). Trimming shortened V by 2 bases and J by 4 bases, and 12 bases separated the two germline ends. The V gene's germline CDR1 is MNHNS and CDR2 SASEGT. The CDR3 totals 15 residues. The CDR3: CASSERWTAYNEQFF. The CDR3 DNA reads as TGTGCCAGCAGTGAAAGGTGGACAGCTTACAATGAGCAGTTCTTC.

V is TRBV6-2 or TRBV6-3 and J is TRBJ2-1; 8 bases map to TRBD2. With 7 bases clipped from V and 9 bases from J, the junction kept 8 bases outside the gene matches. The CDR3 is made up of 13 amino acids. Looked up from germline, CDR1 is MNHEY and CDR2 is SVGEGT. The DNA for the CDR3 is TGTGCCAGCATCAGCCGCGGGGGGAGTGAGCAGTTCTTC. Protein sequence: CASISRGGSEQFF.

This clonotype showed up many times. The J gene is TRBJ2-5, the V gene TRBV20-1; perhaps TRBD1 as D (8 bases). Germline lookup yields CDR1 DFQATT and CDR2 SNEGSKA (reference sequence). The germline V and J ends were trimmed by 1 base and 5 bases, with 14 bases remaining between them. The CDR3 covers 14 residues. CDR3 protein: CSARGTGRGETQYF. The CDR3 DNA reads as TGCAGTGCTAGAGGGACAGGGCGGGGGGAGACCCAGTACTTC.

This rearrangement joins TRBV6-9 to TRBJ1-1, with 7 bases matching TRBD1. The germline V gene encodes CDR1 MNHGY and CDR2 SVAAGI. This CDR3 has 14 amino acids. V was pared by 2 bases and J by 6 bases, with 6 bases of the junction left unmatched. The CDR3 sequence: CASSYTDRAPEAFF. DNA for the CDR3: TGTGCCAGCAGTTATACCGACAGGGCCCCTGAAGCTTTCTTT.

Many counts were recorded for this clonotype. The chain combines TRBV28 with TRBJ2-7; TRBD2 might be the D (6 bases). With 7 bases removed from V and 0 bases from J, the gap between germline ends came to 16 bases. CDR1 is MDHEN, CDR2 SYDVKM, per germline. There are 15 residues in the CDR3. CDR3 loop: CASTLRGGISYEQYF. The CDR3 coding sequence is TGTGCCAGCACCCTTCGAGGAGGGATCTCCTACGAGCAGTACTTC.

This clonotype was found many times. The chain is built from TRBV12-5 and TRBJ2-5; a weak D match, TRBD2 (6 bases). The CDR3 is 12 amino acids. CDR1 and CDR2 from the germline V gene are LGHNT and FRNRAP. V was shortened by 6 bases and J by 5 bases, with 10 bases between the two germline ends. The CDR3 region has the DNA TGTGCTAGTGGACTGGGACTGGAGACCCAGTACTTC. It specifies CASGLGLETQYF. Full variable domain (outside the CDR3, taken from reference TRBV12-5 and TRBJ2-5): DARVTQTPRHKVTEMGQEVTMRCQPILGHNTVFWYRQTMMQGLELLAYFRNRAPLDDSGMPKDRFSAEMPDATLATLKIQPSEPRDSAVYFCASGLGLETQYFGPGTRLLVL.

As regards this clonotype: This may stem from a read error, because a much larger clone lies one nucleotide away. The genes are TRBV28 and TRBJ2-7; D might be TRBD1 (5 bases). The CDR3 has 15 amino acids. Germline CDR1 is MDHEN and CDR2 is SYDVKM. V lost 5 bases to trimming and J lost 1 base, with 15 bases between them. CDR3 sequence (DNA): TGTGCCAGCAGTCTCGGACCCCAGGGATCCTACGAGCAGTACTTC. As protein: CASSLGPQGSYEQYF.

This clonotype was recorded at least ten times. V usage is TRBV6-1 and J usage is TRBJ2-5, with D possibly TRBD2 on 6 matching bases. The CDR3 is 14 amino acids. From germline, CDR1 is MNHNS and CDR2 SASEGT. V was pared by 5 bases and J by 5 bases, with 15 bases between. The CDR3 sequence is CASSPAVRGETQYF. The CDR3 DNA follows: TGTGCCAGCAGTCCCGCGGTTCGGGGGGAGACCCAGTACTTC.

This clonotype occurred a few times. The rearrangement uses TRBV20-1 and TRBJ2-5; 7 bases agree with TRBD1. J gave up 5 bases and V 5 bases, and 5 bases lay outside the gene matches. CDR3 length equals 12 residues. Germline V gene lookup returns CDR1 DFQATT and CDR2 SNEGSKA (reference sequence). In DNA, the CDR3 is TGCAGTGCTTCTGGACAGGAGGAGACCCAGTACTTC. Translated, it gives CSASGQEETQYF.

The chain is built from TRBV19 and TRBJ1-1; no definite D call. In germline, CDR1 is LNHDA, CDR2 SQIVND (reference sequence). This CDR3 is 12 amino acids long. The germline V and J ends were trimmed by 7 bases and 4 bases, with 10 bases remaining between them. The CDR3 loop reads CASNHGGTEAFF. The CDR3, as DNA: TGTGCCAGTAACCATGGAGGCACTGAAGCTTTCTTT.

This clonotype appeared many times. This chain joins TRBV7-2 and TRBJ1-5, with D uncertain. The CDR3 length is 14 residues. The V end lost 5 bases, the J end lost 1 base, and 9 bases lay between the germline ends. The germline V gene encodes CDR1 SGHTA and CDR2 FQGNSA. In DNA form, the CDR3 reads TGTGCCAGCAGCCGGAGTGCCAGCAATCAGCCCCAGCATTTT. Translated: CASSRSASNQPQHF.

This clonotype was observed at least ten times. The J gene is TRBJ1-1, the V gene TRBV19, with a weak D call TRBD1 (5 bases). Germline V lookup: CDR1 LNHDA, CDR2 SQIVND (reference sequence). The CDR3 covers 14 residues. V lost 5 bases, J lost 3 bases, and 13 bases lay in between. CDR3 amino acids: CASSHEGRDTEAFF. The CDR3 DNA follows: TGTGCCAGTAGTCACGAGGGGCGAGACACTGAAGCTTTCTTT.

This clonotype was counted at least ten times. The chain uses TRBV24-1 and TRBJ2-2, with D hard to call. The CDR3 sequence is 16 residues long. Between the trimmed V and J ends, which lost 2 bases and 0 bases, there was a span of 9 bases. Germline V gene lookup returns CDR1 KGHDR and CDR2 SFDVKD. The CDR3 here is CATSDYGVTNTGELFF. For the CDR3, the DNA is TGTGCCACCAGTGATTATGGGGTCACGAACACCGGGGAGCTGTTTTTT.

This clonotype came up many times. The chain combines TRBV11-2 with TRBJ1-1; 7 positions agree with TRBD1. CDR1 and CDR2 (germline): SGHAT, FQNNGV. The CDR3 has 15 residues. With V trimmed by 4 bases and J by 0 bases, 5 bases remained unmatched. CDR3 loop: CASSWEGQLNTEAFF. The CDR3, as DNA: TGTGCCAGCAGCTGGGAGGGACAGTTGAACACTGAAGCTTTCTTT.

The V and J genes are TRBV10-3 and TRBJ1-5, with a possible D match to TRBD1 (5 bases). The CDR3 totals 14 residues. The ends were cut back, 5 bases at V and 5 bases at J, with 13 bases in the middle. The V gene's germline CDR1 is ENHRY and CDR2 SYGVKD. CDR3 sequence: CAISKDRAYQPQHF. In nucleotides, the CDR3 is TGTGCCATCAGTAAAGACAGAGCCTATCAGCCCCAGCATTTT.

This clonotype was seen many times. The chain carries TRBV24-1 and TRBJ2-5, with a possible D match to TRBD2 (5 bases). This CDR3 has 14 amino acids. The germline V gene has CDR1 KGHDR and CDR2 SFDVKD. Deletions cut 9 bases from V and 3 bases from J, with 16 bases between. The chain's CDR3 is CATGPGLAEETQYF. CDR3 nucleotide sequence: TGTGCCACCGGACCTGGGCTAGCCGAAGAGACCCAGTACTTC.

For this clonotype: A much larger clone differs by one base, so this may be a read error. The chain is built from TRBV18 and TRBJ1-4, with D possibly being TRBD1 (6 bases). The CDR3 spans 13 residues. The ends were cut back, 10 bases at V and 3 bases at J, with 12 bases in the middle. Germline CDR1 reads KGHSH; CDR2 reads LQKENI. CDR3 sequence: CAISQGPNEKLFF. CDR3 DNA: TGTGCCATCTCCCAGGGGCCTAATGAAAAACTGTTTTTT. Full variable domain (missing parts from reference TRBV18 and TRBJ1-4): NAGVMQNPRHLVRRRGQEARLRCSPMKGHSHVYWYRQLPEEGLKFMVYLQKENIIDESGMPKERFSAEFPKEGPSILRIQQVVRGDSAAYFCAISQGPNEKLFFGSGTQLSVL.

This clonotype was detected ten times or more. The V gene is TRBV24-1, the J gene TRBJ1-5; no reliable D call. The CDR3 covers 17 residues. The germline CDR1 and CDR2 sequences are KGHDR and SFDVKD. V was pared by 1 base and J by 11 bases, with 23 bases between. For the CDR3, the DNA is TGTGCCACCAGTGATTTCCTCGACACCCTAACGAATCAAGCCCAGCATTTT. Protein: CATSDFLDTLTNQAQHF.

The CDR3, as DNA: TGTGCCAGCAGCCAGCGGGACGGGCTCTACGAGCAGTACTTC. It yields the protein CASSQRDGLYEQYF. V is TRBV7-2 and J is TRBJ2-7, with TRBD2 identical over 7 bases. The CDR3 length is 14 residues. V lost 5 bases to trimming and J lost 3 bases; unmatched junction nucleotides: 7. CDR1 SGHTA and CDR2 FQGNSA come from the germline V gene.

This clonotype was counted ten times or more. V is TRBV11-2 and J is TRBJ2-7, with no clear D. Trimming left V 0 bases short and J 5 bases short, with 14 bases between. The CDR3 consists of 15 residues. The germline V gene encodes CDR1 SGHAT and CDR2 FQNNGV. CDR3 sequence (DNA): TGTGCCAGCAGCTTAGATGGTACGGCAGGCCACGAGCAGTACTTC. Translating it yields CASSLDGTAGHEQYF. The whole variable domain, filled in from reference TRBV11-2 and TRBJ2-7, reads EAGVAQSPRYKIIEKRQSVAFWCNPISGHATLYWYQQILGQGPKLLIQFQNNGVVDDSQLPKDRFSAERLKGVDSTLKIQPAKLEDSAVYLCASSLDGTAGHEQYFGPGTRLTVT.

Worth noting for this clonotype: A much larger clonotype is one base distant, so this may be a read error. This chain uses TRBV5-1 with TRBJ1-2, with D tentatively TRBD1 (5 bases). CDR3 length: 15 residues. Germline assignment: CDR1 SGHRS and CDR2 YFSETQ. The germline V and J ends were trimmed by 1 base and 4 bases, with 14 bases remaining between them. CDR3 sequence reads: CASSLNGATGYGYTF. CDR3 bases: TGCGCCAGCAGCTTGAACGGGGCGACCGGCTATGGCTACACCTTC. Combining the CDR3 with reference TRBV5-1 and TRBJ1-2 gives the whole variable domain KAGVTQTPRYLIKTRGQQVTLSCSPISGHRSVSWYQQTPGQGLQFLFEYFSETQRNKGNFPGRFSGRQFSNSRSEMNVSTLELGDSALYLCASSLNGATGYGYTFGSGTRLTVV.

This clonotype has only one observation. The CDR3 nucleotides are TGCAGTGCTCTCACCTCCGTCATGAACACTGAAGCTTTCTTT. Its protein is CSALTSVMNTEAFF. The J gene is TRBJ1-1, the V gene TRBV20-1; no clear D. CDR3 size: 14 residues. V gave up 5 bases and J gave up 0 bases, with 13 bases separating them. Per germline, CDR1 DFQATT and CDR2 SNEGSKA (reference sequence).